Given below is one TCR beta chain in context. Per germline, CDR1 SGHDT and CDR2 YYEEEE. The V gene end was trimmed by 4 bases and the J gene end by 0 bases; junction bases not matched to a gene: 12. This CDR3 has 18 residues. The data were taken from a study of PD-1 blockade in classical Hodgkin lymphoma. Every patient had relapsed following autologous stem cell transplantation, and cohorts differed in brentuximab vedotin exposure. This table comes from immunoSEQ multiplex PCR, and its TCRdb copy is limited to in-frame clones, with some not included. In the table there are about 37,000 clones, more than 65% of which are singletons.

The material sequenced was peripheral blood mononuclear cells (PBMCs), taken before the second cycle of nivolumab. The chain has TRBV5-6 and TRBJ1-2, with 10 bases identical to TRBD1. This clonotype originated in a human donor with classical Hodgkin lymphoma. CDR3 nucleotide sequence: TGTGCCAGCAGCCGTGGACAGGGGGTCTCCAGAGCTAACTATGGCTACACCTTC. Its translation: CASSRGQGVSRANYGYTF.